Reported below is one T cell receptor (beta chain). Amplification used 60 Vbeta primers and 13 Jbeta primers. TCRdb keeps only in-frame clones here, not all; method: immunoSEQ multiplex PCR. The data hold 150,000 or so clones, with approximately 80% observed a single time. These data belong to a study of cytomegalovirus exposure and HLA in healthy donors. The TCR comes from a male donor in good health and CMV-seronegative. Sample: PBMCs.

The CDR3 sequence is CASSQTLAETGELFF. In nucleotides, the CDR3 is TGCGCCAGCAGCCAAACCCTAGCGGAGACCGGGGAGCTGTTTTTT. The gene calls are TRBV4-3 and TRBJ2-2; 7 positions match TRBD2. CDR1 is LGHNA, CDR2 YSLEER, per germline. V dropped 2 bases and J dropped 5; count of bases not matched to a gene: 5. This CDR3 contains 15 residues.